The T cell receptor beta chain under discussion was sequenced for a study of blood T cell repertoires in COVID-19. Background on the study: Donors in the United States, Italy and Spain gave samples during acute or convalescent COVID-19. Nucleic acid was either cDNA or gDNA, and it came from T cells, B-cell-depleted T cells, or PBMCs.

Generated by immunoSEQ multiplex PCR, the TCRdb table keeps only in-frame clones and is missing some. The sample includes about 370,000 clones, 91% of them seen just once. The study drew participants aged roughly 18 to 89 years from some 23 US areas. Clinical histories supplied by participants themselves formed the basis of cohort assignment. The CDR3 covers 14 residues. The ends lost 6 bases at V and 5 bases at J; junction bases unmatched: 5. The germline gives CDR1 SNHLY, CDR2 FYNNEI. Material: PBMCs or T cells enriched from blood (not recorded which). The chain links TRBV2 to TRBJ1-2; 11 positions match TRBD1. The TCR sequence derives from a woman aged 40-49 years who had been exposed to COVID-19. The CDR3 is CASSGTGGLYGYTF. The CDR3 DNA follows: TGTGCCAGCAGCGGGACAGGGGGTCTGTATGGCTACACCTTC.